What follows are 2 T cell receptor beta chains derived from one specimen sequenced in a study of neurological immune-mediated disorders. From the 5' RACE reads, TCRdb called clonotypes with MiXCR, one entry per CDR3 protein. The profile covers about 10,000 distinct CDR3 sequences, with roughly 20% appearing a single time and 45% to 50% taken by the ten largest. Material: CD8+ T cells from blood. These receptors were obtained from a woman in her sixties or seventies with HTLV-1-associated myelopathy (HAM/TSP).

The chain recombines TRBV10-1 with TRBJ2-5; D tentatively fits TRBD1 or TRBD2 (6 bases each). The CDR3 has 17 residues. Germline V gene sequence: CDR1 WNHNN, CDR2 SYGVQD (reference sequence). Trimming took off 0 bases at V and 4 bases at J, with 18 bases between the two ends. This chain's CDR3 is CASSESLGGPTGETQYF. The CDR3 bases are TGCGCCAGCAGTGAGTCGCTAGGGGGGCCTACAGGAGAGACCCAGTACTTC.

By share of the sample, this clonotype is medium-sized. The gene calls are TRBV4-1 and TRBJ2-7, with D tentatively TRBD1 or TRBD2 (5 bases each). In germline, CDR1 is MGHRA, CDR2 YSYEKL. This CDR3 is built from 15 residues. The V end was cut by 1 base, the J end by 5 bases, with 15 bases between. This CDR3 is CASSQAGREGDEQYF. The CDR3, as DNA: TGCGCCAGCAGCCAAGCGGGAAGGGAAGGGGACGAGCAGTACTTC.